This T cell receptor (beta chain) was found in a study of T cell repertoires in cytomegalovirus infection. In regard to this clonotype: Its antigen is unknown. One end of the junction fails to match germline, which may point to a read error.

From the reads, TCRdb called clonotypes with MiXCR, one entry per CDR3 protein. The top ten clones hold about an eighth of a sample with about 830,000 distinct CDR3 sequences, 30% to 35% of them seen once. This CDR3 is built from 14 residues. The germline CDR1 and CDR2 sequences are SGHVS and FNYEAQ. This receptor was identified in a human donor in good health (CMV status not recorded). Some clones in this sample may be carry-over from other donors' samples. V gene TRBV7-6 combines with J gene TRBJ1-1; 7 bases agree with TRBD1. The starting material was cultured CD8+ T cells from PBMCs, obtained from culture after CMV antigen stimulation. The CDR3 nucleotides read TGTGTCAGCAGCAACAGGGGACCGAACACTGAAGCTTTCTTT. This codes for CVSSNRGPNTEAFF.